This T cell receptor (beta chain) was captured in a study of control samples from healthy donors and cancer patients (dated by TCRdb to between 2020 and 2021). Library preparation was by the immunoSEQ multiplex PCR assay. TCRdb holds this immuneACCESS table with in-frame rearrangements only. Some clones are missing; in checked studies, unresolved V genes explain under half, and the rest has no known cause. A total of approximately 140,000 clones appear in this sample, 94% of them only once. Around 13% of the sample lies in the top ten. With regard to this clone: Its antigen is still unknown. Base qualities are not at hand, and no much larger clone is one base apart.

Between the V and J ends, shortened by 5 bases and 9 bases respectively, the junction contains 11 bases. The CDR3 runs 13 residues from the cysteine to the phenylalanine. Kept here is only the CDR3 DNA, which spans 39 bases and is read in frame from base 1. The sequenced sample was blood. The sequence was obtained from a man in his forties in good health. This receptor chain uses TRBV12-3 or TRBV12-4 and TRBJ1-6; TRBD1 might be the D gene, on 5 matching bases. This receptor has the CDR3 CASSPRQISPLHF. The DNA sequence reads TGTGCCAGCAGTCCCCGACAGATTTCACCCCTCCACTTT.